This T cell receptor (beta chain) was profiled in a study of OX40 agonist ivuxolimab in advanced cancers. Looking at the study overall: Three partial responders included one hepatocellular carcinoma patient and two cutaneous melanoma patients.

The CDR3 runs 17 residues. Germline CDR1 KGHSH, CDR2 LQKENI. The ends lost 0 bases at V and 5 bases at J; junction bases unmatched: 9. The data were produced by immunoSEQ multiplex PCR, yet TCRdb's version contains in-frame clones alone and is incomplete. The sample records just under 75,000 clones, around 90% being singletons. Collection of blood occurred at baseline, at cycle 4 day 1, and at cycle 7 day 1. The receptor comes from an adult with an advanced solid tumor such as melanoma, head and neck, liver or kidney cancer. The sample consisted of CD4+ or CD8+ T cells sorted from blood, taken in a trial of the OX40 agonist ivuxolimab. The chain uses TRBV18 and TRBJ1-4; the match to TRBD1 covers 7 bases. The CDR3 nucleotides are TGTGCCAGCTCACCACCCTCTTCCGGGACAGTAAATGAAAAACTGTTTTTT. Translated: CASSPPSSGTVNEKLFF.